Following are 4 T cell receptor beta chains from one sample sequenced in a study of T cells after yellow fever vaccination. TCRdb redid the calling of the 5' RACE reads with MiXCR, one entry per CDR3 protein. The profile covers about 170,000 distinct CDR3 sequences, with around 10% appearing a single time and approximately 34% taken by the ten largest. The sequences come from CD8+ T cells sorted from PBMCs, collected 15 days after the yellow fever booster vaccination. These receptors all stem from a man younger than 35 who received the YFV17D yellow fever vaccine.

This clonotype showed up just a few times. The V call is TRBV20-1, the J call TRBJ1-5; 7 bases are a match to TRBD1. The CDR3 contains 18 residues. The ends lost 2 bases at V and 0 bases at J; junction bases unmatched: 13. Germline CDR1 DFQATT, CDR2 SNEGSKA (reference sequence). In nucleotides, the CDR3 is TGCAGTGCTAGACCCATACGAGGGGACAGACATAGCAATCAGCCCCAGCATTTT. The encoded protein is CSARPIRGDRHSNQPQHF.

The sample holds a few counts of this clonotype. V gene TRBV28 combines with J gene TRBJ2-3; the D is unclear. The CDR3 contains 14 residues. V lost 6 bases and J lost 3, with 13 bases in between. Germline V gives CDR1 MDHEN, CDR2 SYDVKM. The CDR3 loop is CASSPPDRTDTQYF. The CDR3 nucleotides read TGTGCCAGCAGCCCTCCGGACCGTACAGATACGCAGTATTTT. Looking up the rest from reference TRBV28 and TRBJ2-3 gives the full variable domain: DVKVTQSSRYLVKRTGEKVFLECVQDMDHENMFWYRQDPGLGLRLIYFSYDVKMKEKGDIPEGYSVSREKKERFSLILESASTNQTSMYLCASSPPDRTDTQYFGPGTRLTVL.

CDR3 sequence (DNA): TGCGCCAGCAGCCAACGGGGCACGGATGAGCAGTTCTTC. Protein: CASSQRGTDEQFF. V is TRBV4-1 and J is TRBJ2-1, with D tentatively TRBD1 or TRBD2 (5 bases each). The CDR3 has 13 amino acids. Germline lookup yields CDR1 MGHRA and CDR2 YSYEKL. Trimming took off 2 bases at V and 8 bases at J, with 10 bases between the two ends.

The V call is TRBV7-9, the J call TRBJ1-1, with D tentatively TRBD1 (5 bases). V was shortened by 0 bases and J by 2 bases, with 19 bases between the two germline ends. The V gene's germline CDR1 is SEHNR and CDR2 FQNEAQ (reference sequence). CDR3 length: 18 residues. As DNA, the CDR3 is TGTGCCAGCAGCTTAGCGATCCGGGACCCTGAACATAACACTGAAGCTTTCTTT. This translates into CASSLAIRDPEHNTEAFF.